Described below is a single T cell receptor beta chain sequence and its context. Its specificity is unknown. A split of CD4+ cells into CD45RA+ naive and CD45RA-negative memory subsets was performed. The data stem from a study of shared clonotypes between healthy human individuals. Study-level information: The donors, two women and three men, were aged 18 to 49. Points from the study as a whole: Although depth was large, rarefaction showed that sequencing of the sorted subsets was incomplete. Generation probability values for non-shared clonotypes were lower than those for clonotypes shared by all four donors.

TCRdb keeps only in-frame clones here, not all; method: immunoSEQ multiplex PCR. The repertoire holds a few hundred thousand clones, roughly 97% seen once, with approximately 0.057% in the top ten. The germline CDR1 and CDR2 sequences are SGHTA and FQGTGA. V gave up 1 base and J gave up 4 bases; unmatched junction bases: 0. The CDR3 is 15 residues long. Material: naive CD4+ T cells sorted from blood. As to subset: CD45RA+ positively selected. The sequence derives from a woman in her thirties in good health. V and J are TRBV7-3 and TRBJ2-5, with 13 bases identical to TRBD2. The DNA of the CDR3 is TGTGCCAGCAGCTTAAGGACTAGCGGGAGAGAGACCCAGTACTTC. The encoded protein is CASSLRTSGRETQYF.